What follows are 30 T cell receptor beta chains derived from one specimen sequenced in a study of blood T cell repertoires in COVID-19. Sequenced by immunoSEQ multiplex PCR; TCRdb stores in-frame clones only, minus some. The table records about 250,000 clones, 65% to 90% of them present only once. Source material: PBMCs or T cells enriched from blood (not recorded which). All receptors derive from a woman aged 45-65 years with acute COVID-19.

This clone was seen only once. The rearrangement joins TRBV9 to TRBJ2-1; 11 bases agree with TRBD2. The CDR3 spans 15 residues. V lost 0 bases to trimming and J lost 7 bases; unmatched junction nucleotides: 3. The germline V gene has CDR1 SGDLS and CDR2 YYNGEE. The CDR3 coding sequence is TGTGCCAGCAGCGTAGTAGCGGGGGGGCGGAATGAGCAGTTCTTC. It codes for CASSVVAGGRNEQFF.

This chain joins TRBV5-4 and TRBJ2-7; tentatively, D is TRBD2 (5 bases). Trimming removed 2 bases from V and 0 bases from J, with 6 bases in between. Germline CDR1 SGHNT, CDR2 YYREEE (reference sequence). This CDR3 comprises 13 residues. For the CDR3, the DNA is TGTGCCAGCAGCTTAGACTACTCCTACGAGCAGTACTTC. Protein sequence: CASSLDYSYEQYF.

The rearrangement uses TRBV10-3 and TRBJ1-1; no clear D. CDR1 is ENHRY and CDR2 is SYGVKD in the germline V gene. V lost 4 bases to trimming and J lost 7 bases, with 7 bases between them. The CDR3 loop spans 11 amino acids. The DNA for the CDR3 is TGTGCCATCAGTGCCTCTAGTGAAGCTTTCTTT. The encoded protein is CAISASSEAFF.

This clone came up once. The CDR3 coding sequence is TGTGCCAGCAGCGGACTAGCGGGGGGGCGTGAGACCCAGTACTTC. The encoded protein is CASSGLAGGRETQYF. The chain employs TRBV5-4 and TRBJ2-5; TRBD2 matches 15 bases. The CDR3 spans 15 residues. Trimming cost V 4 bases and J 5 bases; bases outside gene matches: 3. Per the germline V gene, CDR1 is SGHNT and CDR2 is YYREEE (reference sequence).

V is TRBV9 and J is TRBJ2-2; D may be TRBD2 (5 bases). Germline V CDR1 and CDR2: SGDLS, YYNGEE. This CDR3 has 16 residues. Trimming pared 3 bases from V and 1 base from J, leaving 13 bases between. The CDR3 protein is CASSAVGSGNTGELFF. CDR3 DNA sequence: TGTGCCAGCAGCGCTGTGGGGAGTGGGAACACCGGGGAGCTGTTTTTT. Together with reference TRBV9 and TRBJ2-2, the CDR3 gives the full variable domain: DSGVTQTPKHLITATGQRVTLRCSPRSGDLSVYWYQQSLDQGLQFLIQYYNGEERAKGNILERFSAQQFPDLHSELNLSSLELGDSALYFCASSAVGSGNTGELFFGEGSRLTVL.

The chain joins TRBV7-2 to TRBJ1-5; a weak D match, TRBD1 (6 bases). This CDR3 is 15 amino acids long. Germline assignment: CDR1 SGHTA and CDR2 FQGNSA. V was clipped by 5 bases and J by 6 bases, with 17 bases between them. CDR3 sequence (DNA): TGTGCCAGCAGCAGGGATCTCGCAGGGGTTCAGCCCCAGCATTTT. Translating it yields CASSRDLAGVQPQHF.

The genes are TRBV30 and TRBJ2-7, with 11 bases that match TRBD2. There are 12 residues in the CDR3. Trimming took 4 bases from V and 5 from J; bases not matched to a gene: 1. Germline V lookup: CDR1 GTSNPN, CDR2 SVGIG (reference sequence). The CDR3 loop is CAWTSGGHEQYF. The CDR3 DNA is TGTGCCTGGACTAGCGGGGGGCACGAGCAGTACTTC.

The rearrangement joins TRBV29-1 to TRBJ2-1; weak D call: TRBD1 (6 bases). The germline gives CDR1 SQVTM, CDR2 ANQGSEA. The V end lost 4 bases, the J end lost 7 bases, and 14 bases lay between the germline ends. This CDR3 is built from 13 residues. This CDR3 is CSVGGLMGNEQFF. The CDR3 nucleotides are TGCAGCGTTGGGGGGCTGATGGGGAATGAGCAGTTCTTC.

At least ten counts were recorded for this clone. The CDR3, as DNA: TGCGCCAGCAGGATTGAGGGGGGGGAGACCCAGTACTTC. Its protein product is CASRIEGGETQYF. The chain combines TRBV5-1 with TRBJ2-5; possible D gene TRBD2, 7 bases. The germline V gene has CDR1 SGHRS and CDR2 YFSETQ. Trimming removed 5 bases from V and 5 bases from J, with 13 bases in between. This CDR3 contains 13 residues.

Of note for this clone: Other DNA sequences in this specimen translate into the identical CDR3. The chain recombines TRBV12-5 with TRBJ1-6; D uncertain. This CDR3 region has 14 residues. The V end lost 3 bases, the J end lost 0 bases, and 3 bases lay between the germline ends. Germline V gene sequence: CDR1 LGHNT, CDR2 FRNRAP. CDR3 amino acids: CASGFSSYNSPLHF. DNA for the CDR3: TGTGCTAGTGGTTTCAGCTCCTATAATTCACCCCTCCACTTT. The whole variable domain, filled in from reference TRBV12-5 and TRBJ1-6, reads DARVTQTPRHKVTEMGQEVTMRCQPILGHNTVFWYRQTMMQGLELLAYFRNRAPLDDSGMPKDRFSAEMPDATLATLKIQPSEPRDSAVYFCASGFSSYNSPLHFGNGTRLTVT.

A remark on this clone: Other DNA sequences in the sample encode the same CDR3. The rearrangement joins TRBV18 to TRBJ1-3; no definite D call. V shed 3 bases and J shed 4 bases, with 10 bases lying between them. This CDR3 has 14 residues. CDR1 and CDR2 (germline): KGHSH, LQKENI. CDR3 coding DNA: TGTGCCAGCTCACCGCGAACAGACGGAAACACCATATATTTT. Translated, it gives CASSPRTDGNTIYF.

The gene calls are TRBV4-3 and TRBJ2-5, with 9 bases identical to TRBD2. There are 15 residues in the CDR3. After removal of 4 bases from V and 0 bases from J, the junction contained 3 bases not matched to a gene. The germline V gene has CDR1 LGHNA and CDR2 YSLEER. DNA of the CDR3: TGCGCCAGCAGCCGACTAGCGGCGTACCAAGAGACCCAGTACTTC. Residues: CASSRLAAYQETQYF.

V and J are TRBV7-7 and TRBJ2-2; TRBD2 is a possible D gene (5 bases). There are 15 residues in the CDR3. V was shortened by 2 bases and J by 6 bases, with 13 bases between the two germline ends. Germline CDR1 reads SSHAT; CDR2 reads FNYEAQ (reference sequence). CDR3 nucleotide sequence: TGTGCCAGCAGCTTAACCCCAGCGGTTCCCGGGGAGCTGTTTTTT. As protein: CASSLTPAVPGELFF. Drawing the rest from reference TRBV7-7 and TRBJ2-2, the complete variable domain is GAGVSQSPRYKVTKRGQDVTLRCDPISSHATLYWYQQALGQGPEFLTYFNYEAQPDKSGLPSDRFSAERPEGSISTLTIQRTEQRDSAMYRCASSLTPAVPGELFFGEGSRLTVL.

This clone was seen more than once but under ten times. The chain joins TRBV6-6 to TRBJ2-6, with 8 bases identical to TRBD1. Germline CDR1 reads MNHNY; CDR2 reads SVGAGI (reference sequence). The CDR3 has 16 amino acids. The ends lost 7 bases at V and 13 bases at J; junction bases unmatched: 18. CDR3 protein: CASILYPGTGAQVLTF. The CDR3 nucleotides read TGTGCCAGCATCTTATATCCCGGGACAGGTGCTCAGGTCCTGACTTTC.

This clone was observed once. CDR3 DNA sequence: TGTGCCAGCAGCGCGGGACTAGCCGCCTTGGATGAGCAGTTCTTC. It codes for CASSAGLAALDEQFF. J is TRBJ2-1 and V is TRBV2; 9 bases are a match to TRBD2. The CDR3 runs 15 residues. The ends lost 6 bases at V and 8 bases at J; junction bases unmatched: 11. The germline gives CDR1 SNHLY, CDR2 FYNNEI.

The genes are TRBV21-1 and TRBJ2-1; the D segment call TRBD2 is taken from the table without a DNA check. TRBV21-1 is a documented pseudogene. The CDR3 totals 15 residues. CDR3 loop: CASSKVSSIYNEQFF. In DNA, the CDR3 is TGTGCCAGCAGCAAGGTTAGCTCCATCTACAATGAGCAGTTCTTC.

The V gene is TRBV6-5, the J gene TRBJ2-5; D is ambiguous. Germline V gives CDR1 MNHEY, CDR2 SVGAGI. The length of the CDR3 is 12 residues. V lost 5 bases, J lost 2 bases, and 6 bases lay in between. The CDR3 DNA sequence: TGTGCCAGCAGTCGAGAACAAGAGACCCAGTACTTC. Its translation is CASSREQETQYF.

This clone came up once. This chain uses TRBV19 with TRBJ1-1; 9 bases line up with TRBD1. Germline CDR1 reads LNHDA; CDR2 reads SQIVND (reference sequence). V was clipped by 5 bases and J by 4 bases; unmatched bases: 11. The CDR3 runs to 16 residues. CDR3 bases: TGTGCCAGTAGTTTATTACGGGGACAGGGATCCACTGAAGCTTTCTTT. This encodes CASSLLRGQGSTEAFF.

The chain carries TRBV7-2 and TRBJ2-2; TRBD1 aligns across 8 bases. V lost 2 bases, J lost 6 bases, and 8 bases stayed unmatched. Germline CDR1 SGHTA, CDR2 FQGNSA. This CDR3 has 16 amino acids. The CDR3 region is CASSLQGARSSGELFF. CDR3 bases: TGTGCCAGCAGCTTACAGGGGGCGCGTTCATCCGGGGAGCTGTTTTTT.

The chain is built from TRBV10-3 and TRBJ2-1; a possible D gene is TRBD1 (5 bases). V lost 0 bases, J lost 4 bases, and 16 bases lay in between. The V gene's germline CDR1 is ENHRY and CDR2 SYGVKD. The CDR3 is 17 residues long. Written as DNA, the CDR3 is TGTGCCATCAGTGAGTCGATGGCAACAGGATATTACAATGAGCAGTTCTTC. It specifies CAISESMATGYYNEQFF.

CDR3 coding DNA: TGTGCCAGTAGTATGAAGAGGATGAACACTGAAGCTTTCTTT. Protein: CASSMKRMNTEAFF. This chain links TRBV19 with TRBJ1-1; no firm D call. The V and J ends lost 3 bases and 0 bases respectively, with 8 bases between them. The CDR3 totals 14 residues. CDR1 LNHDA and CDR2 SQIVND come from the germline V gene (reference sequence).

The chain uses TRBV2 and TRBJ2-2, with 7 bases lining up with TRBD2. This CDR3 is built from 14 residues. Germline lookup yields CDR1 SNHLY and CDR2 FYNNEI. The V gene end was trimmed by 7 bases and the J gene end by 0 bases; junction bases not matched to a gene: 2. CDR3 region: CASTGLANTGELFF. The CDR3 DNA reads TGTGCCAGCACTGGACTAGCGAACACCGGGGAGCTGTTTTTT.

This clone appeared a single time. The rearrangement uses TRBV4-1 and TRBJ1-6; 8 bases line up with TRBD1. The CDR3 is made up of 15 amino acids. V gave up 5 bases and J gave up 7 bases; unmatched junction bases: 7. Germline V gene sequence: CDR1 MGHRA, CDR2 YSYEKL. The CDR3 nucleotides read TGCGCCAGCAGCTCTTCAGGGGGCGCGAATTCACCCCTCCACTTT. It is translated as CASSSSGGANSPLHF.

The chain carries TRBV11-3 and TRBJ2-5, with a possible D match to TRBD2 (6 bases). There are 14 residues in the CDR3. Germline values: CDR1 SGHNT, CDR2 YENEEA. V lost 3 bases, J lost 0 bases, and 8 bases lay in between. CDR3 in DNA: TGTGCCAGCAGCTTCGGGGGAAACCAAGAGACCCAGTACTTC. Translation gives CASSFGGNQETQYF.

This clone appeared once. V is TRBV6-1 and J is TRBJ1-1; D is unclear. The V gene lost 0 bases and the J gene lost 10 bases, with 12 bases spanning the gap. This CDR3 has 13 residues. CDR1 is MNHNS, CDR2 SASEGT, per germline. This CDR3 is CASSEARGKGAFF. CDR3 sequence (DNA): TGTGCCAGCAGTGAAGCCAGAGGGAAAGGAGCTTTCTTT.

The V gene is TRBV6-2 or TRBV6-3, the J gene TRBJ2-2; 8 bases agree with TRBD1. This CDR3 has 15 residues. CDR1 is MNHEY and CDR2 is SVGEGT in the germline V gene. V shed 0 bases, J shed 7 bases, and the junction held 4 bases outside the gene matches. The CDR3 sequence is CASSYSGTGVGELFF. Written as DNA, the CDR3 is TGTGCCAGCAGTTACTCCGGGACAGGAGTCGGGGAGCTGTTTTTT.

This clone showed up just once. The V and J genes are TRBV20-1 and TRBJ2-3; D is uncertain. Deletions cut 3 bases from V and 2 bases from J, with 15 bases between. CDR1 is DFQATT, CDR2 SNEGSKA, per germline (reference sequence). The CDR3 is made up of 15 amino acids. The CDR3 spells CSASEASHTTDTQYF. CDR3 DNA sequence: TGCAGTGCTAGTGAAGCGTCTCATACCACAGATACGCAGTATTTT.

This clone was observed once. The gene calls are TRBV6-5 and TRBJ2-4; possible D gene TRBD2, 7 bases. Germline CDR1 reads MNHEY; CDR2 reads SVGAGI. This CDR3 is 14 amino acids long. V dropped 8 bases and J dropped 0 bases, with 11 bases sitting between them. The CDR3 DNA is TGTGCCAGCGCGGGGGCTTTAGCCAAAAACATTCAGTACTTC. This gives the protein CASAGALAKNIQYF.

The chain links TRBV19 to TRBJ2-1; 8 bases are shared with TRBD1. The V segment lost 4 bases and the J segment 2 bases; nucleotides outside the gene matches: 1. Germline CDR1 is LNHDA and CDR2 is SQIVND (reference sequence). The CDR3 sequence is 14 residues long. CDR3 sequence (DNA): TGTGCCAGTAGTACGACAGGGGCCTACAATGAGCAGTTCTTC. It specifies CASSTTGAYNEQFF.

The table lists this clone with a few counts. This chain joins TRBV7-9 and TRBJ1-5, with D perhaps matching TRBD1 (5 bases). V was clipped by 2 bases and J by 5 bases, with 7 bases between them. The germline V gene encodes CDR1 SEHNR and CDR2 FQNEAQ (reference sequence). The CDR3 totals 13 residues. This chain's CDR3 is CASSLQGDQPQHF. The CDR3 DNA is TGTGCCAGCAGCTTACAAGGGGATCAGCCCCAGCATTTT.